One and the same sample provided the 18 T cell receptor beta chains below, sequenced in a study of T cell responses to AZD1222 COVID-19 vaccine. Data came from immunoSEQ multiplex PCR; TCRdb stores just in-frame clones and leaves some out. The data contain 95,000 to 150,000 clones, almost 95% of them seen just once; the ten biggest clones take up over 1.5%. The sample here was peripheral blood, taken on day 0 of AZD1222 vaccination. These receptors all come from an adult in good health.

V is TRBV27 and J is TRBJ1-1; the D gene is possibly TRBD1 (6 bases). The CDR3 sequence is 15 residues long. The germline V and J ends were trimmed by 1 base and 5 bases, with 14 bases remaining between them. Per the germline V gene, CDR1 is MNHEY and CDR2 is SMNVEV (reference sequence). CDR3 in amino acids: CASSLLPGVGTEAFF. The DNA for the CDR3 is TGTGCCAGCAGTTTATTGCCAGGGGTTGGGACTGAAGCTTTCTTT.

V gene TRBV21-1 combines with J gene TRBJ1-1. TRBV21-1 is noted as a pseudogene. The CDR3 contains 19 residues. The CDR3 sequence: CASSKGVERPGVWNTEAFF. CDR3 DNA sequence: TGTGCCAGCAGCAAAGGTGTTGAGAGGCCTGGGGTATGGAACACTGAAGCTTTCTTT.

The chain recombines TRBV9 with TRBJ1-2; 10 bases are a match to TRBD1. Germline V CDR1 and CDR2: SGDLS, YYNGEE. CDR3 size: 15 residues. V was clipped by 4 bases and J by 4 bases; unmatched bases: 7. The CDR3 is CASSSGQGYGYGYTF. The CDR3 DNA sequence: TGTGCCAGCAGCTCGGGACAGGGGTACGGCTATGGCTACACCTTC.

The chain employs TRBV19 and TRBJ2-1; D ambiguous. Germline values: CDR1 LNHDA, CDR2 SQIVND (reference sequence). V was shortened by 6 bases and J by 6 bases, with 15 bases between the two germline ends. This CDR3 region has 14 residues. The chain's CDR3 is CASRETGLINEQFF. CDR3 DNA sequence: TGTGCCAGTAGAGAAACCGGCCTAATCAATGAGCAGTTCTTC.

This chain links TRBV5-1 with TRBJ2-7; tentative D call: TRBD1 (6 bases). Germline CDR1 and CDR2: SGHRS and YFSETQ. This CDR3 contains 13 residues. The V gene lost 2 bases and the J gene lost 1 base, with 7 bases spanning the gap. Written as DNA, the CDR3 is TGCGCCAGCAGCTTCGGACAGTCCTACGAGCAGTACTTC. It translates to CASSFGQSYEQYF.

This chain joins TRBV15 and TRBJ1-5, with a possible D match to TRBD1 (6 bases). V shed 0 bases and J shed 5 bases, with 11 bases lying between them. From germline, CDR1 is LNHNV and CDR2 YYDKDF (reference sequence). The CDR3 runs 15 residues. The CDR3 region has the DNA TGTGCCACCAGCAGAGATGGGCAGGGGCATCAGCCCCAGCATTTT. Protein sequence: CATSRDGQGHQPQHF.

J is TRBJ1-6 and V is TRBV12-3 or TRBV12-4; perhaps TRBD1 as D (5 bases). Trimming removed 7 bases at V and 10 bases at J, with 11 bases between. The length of the CDR3 is 12 residues. CDR3 nucleotide sequence: TGTGCCAGCAAGGAGGGGCGATCACCCCTCCACTTT. Encoded protein: CASKEGRSPLHF.

The chain employs TRBV7-9 and TRBJ1-1; TRBD1 is a possible D gene (5 bases). This CDR3 region has 13 residues. Looked up from germline, CDR1 is SEHNR and CDR2 is FQNEAQ (reference sequence). V was cut by 6 bases and J by 1 base, with 9 bases left in between. CDR3 bases: TGTGCCAGCAGACTGGACAAGAACACTGAAGCTTTCTTT. Translating gives CASRLDKNTEAFF.

The chain has TRBV4-1 and TRBJ1-1; 10 bases align to TRBD1. The CDR3 consists of 15 residues. Per the germline V gene, CDR1 is MGHRA and CDR2 is YSYEKL. V dropped 1 base and J dropped 4; count of bases not matched to a gene: 3. CDR3: CASSQGQGATTEAFF. CDR3 DNA: TGCGCCAGCAGCCAAGGACAGGGGGCGACCACTGAAGCTTTCTTT.

This clone was found a few times. The chain has TRBV5-4 and TRBJ2-2; 8 positions match TRBD1. V shed 3 bases and J 0 bases; nucleotides not matched to a gene: 1. The CDR3 sequence is 15 residues long. Looked up from germline, CDR1 is SGHNT and CDR2 is YYREEE (reference sequence). The CDR3 coding sequence is TGTGCCAGCAGCTCGGGACAGGCGAACACCGGGGAGCTGTTTTTT. This encodes CASSSGQANTGELFF.

The J gene is TRBJ1-5, the V gene TRBV3-1 (or the pseudogene TRBV3-2); D possibly corresponds to TRBD1 (5 bases). The CDR3 is 14 residues long. V was trimmed by 4 bases and J by 3 bases, leaving 10 bases between them. CDR1 LGHDT and CDR2 YNNKEL come from the germline V gene (reference sequence). CDR3 loop: CASSLGQINQPQHF. The CDR3 DNA reads as TGTGCCAGCAGCCTTGGACAAATCAATCAGCCCCAGCATTTT.

This clone was found once. Other DNA sequences from this sample encode an identical CDR3 as well. V gene TRBV19 combines with J gene TRBJ1-2; 8 bases agree with TRBD1. The CDR3 contains 13 residues. With 6 bases clipped from V and 3 bases from J, the junction kept 3 bases outside the gene matches. Germline CDR1 LNHDA, CDR2 SQIVND (reference sequence). CDR3 in amino acids: CASSMTGDYGYTF. The CDR3 region has the DNA TGTGCCAGTAGCATGACAGGGGACTATGGCTACACCTTC.

The chain recombines TRBV6-5 with TRBJ1-4; TRBD1 matches at 9 bases. In germline, CDR1 is MNHEY, CDR2 SVGAGI. V was pared by 6 bases and J by 6 bases, with 5 bases of the junction left unmatched. The CDR3 runs 14 residues. CDR3 sequence reads: CASSRTGADEKLFF. CDR3 nucleotides: TGTGCCAGCAGCCGGACAGGGGCCGATGAAAAACTGTTTTTT.

This chain uses TRBV1 with TRBJ1-2. TRBV1 is a pseudogene locus. The CDR3 covers 13 residues. The CDR3, as DNA: TGCACCAGCAGCCAAGATTTGCGGGATGGCTACACCTTC. Encoded protein: CTSSQDLRDGYTF.

V gene TRBV6-5 combines with J gene TRBJ1-1; 11 nucleotides agree with TRBD1. The J segment lost 6 bases and the V segment lost 5 bases, leaving 8 bases of the junction unmatched. The CDR3 totals 15 residues. CDR1 and CDR2 (germline): MNHEY, SVGAGI. CDR3 coding DNA: TGTGCCAGCAGTCGCGGACAGGGGGCAGTCGCTGAAGCTTTCTTT. Its translation: CASSRGQGAVAEAFF.

The chain joins TRBV5-6 to TRBJ1-2, with unresolved D. CDR1 SGHDT and CDR2 YYEEEE come from the germline V gene. V was clipped by 0 bases and J by 4 bases, with 13 bases between them. CDR3 length equals 15 residues. The CDR3 DNA sequence: TGTGCCAGCAGCTTGGTCCTAACAGAAACCTATGGCTACACCTTC. It codes for CASSLVLTETYGYTF.

This chain links TRBV7-2 with TRBJ2-1; TRBD2 might be the D (6 bases). The CDR3 length is 17 residues. Trimming took 5 bases from V and 5 from J, leaving 22 bases between them. Germline CDR1 is SGHTA and CDR2 is FQGNSA. CDR3 coding DNA: TGTGCCAGCAGCCTGGGCCAGGTTGGAGCGGGTAACAATGAGCAGTTCTTC. Amino acids: CASSLGQVGAGNNEQFF.

The V gene is TRBV27, the J gene TRBJ1-4; D perhaps matches TRBD1 (6 bases). The germline CDR1 and CDR2 sequences are MNHEY and SMNVEV (reference sequence). Trimming left V 2 bases short and J 8 bases short, with 12 bases between. The CDR3 is made up of 14 amino acids. The CDR3 reads CASSLGGNNEKLFF. The CDR3 region has the DNA TGTGCCAGCAGTTTAGGGGGCAACAACGAAAAACTGTTTTTT.